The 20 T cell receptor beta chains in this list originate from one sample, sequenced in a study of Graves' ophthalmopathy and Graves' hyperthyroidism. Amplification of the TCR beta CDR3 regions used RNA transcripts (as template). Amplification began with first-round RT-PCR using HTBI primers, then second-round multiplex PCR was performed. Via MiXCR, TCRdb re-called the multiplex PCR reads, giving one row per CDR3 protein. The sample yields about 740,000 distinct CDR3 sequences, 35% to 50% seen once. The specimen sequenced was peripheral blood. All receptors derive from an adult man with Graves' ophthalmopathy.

The CDR3 sequence: CSAIFSPGQGYGYTF. CDR3 nucleotides: TGCAGTGCCATCTTTAGCCCCGGACAGGGCTATGGCTACACCTTC. V usage is TRBV20-1 and J usage is TRBJ1-2, with 8 bases lining up with TRBD1. Looked up from germline, CDR1 is DFQATT and CDR2 is SNEGSKA (reference sequence). The trim removed 6 bases at V and 4 bases at J, leaving 13 bases unmatched. The CDR3 contains 15 residues.

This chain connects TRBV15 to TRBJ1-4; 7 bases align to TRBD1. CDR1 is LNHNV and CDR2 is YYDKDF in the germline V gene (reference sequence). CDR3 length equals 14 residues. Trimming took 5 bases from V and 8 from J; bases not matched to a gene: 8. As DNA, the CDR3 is TGTGCCACCAGCGGATACAGGGGTGGCGAAAAACTGTTTTTT. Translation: CATSGYRGGEKLFF.

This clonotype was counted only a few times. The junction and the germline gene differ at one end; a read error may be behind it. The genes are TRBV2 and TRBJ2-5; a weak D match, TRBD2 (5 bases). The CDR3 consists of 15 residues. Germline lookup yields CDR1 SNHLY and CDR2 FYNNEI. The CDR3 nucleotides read TGCGCCAGCAGCCAAGTCGGGGAGCTACAAGAGACCCAGTACTTC. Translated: CASSQVGELQETQYF. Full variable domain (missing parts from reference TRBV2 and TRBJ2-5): EPEVTQTPSHQVTQMGQEVILRCVPISNHLYFYWYRQILGQKVEFLVSFYNNEISEKSEIFDDQFSVERPDGSNFTLKIRSTKLEDSAMYFCASSQVGELQETQYFGPGTRLLVL.

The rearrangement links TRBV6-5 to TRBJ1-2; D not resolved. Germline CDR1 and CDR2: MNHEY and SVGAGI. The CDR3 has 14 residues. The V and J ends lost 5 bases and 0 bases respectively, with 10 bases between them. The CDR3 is CASSLGSSNYGYTF. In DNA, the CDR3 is TGTGCCAGCAGTCTCGGCAGCTCTAACTATGGCTACACCTTC.

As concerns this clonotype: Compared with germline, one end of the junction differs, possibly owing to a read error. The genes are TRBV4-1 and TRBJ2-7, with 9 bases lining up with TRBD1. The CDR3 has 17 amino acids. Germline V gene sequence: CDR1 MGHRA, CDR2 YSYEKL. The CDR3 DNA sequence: TGTGCCAGCAGCTGGGGAGATACCGGGACAGGGTCCTACGAGCAGTACTTC. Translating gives CASSWGDTGTGSYEQYF.

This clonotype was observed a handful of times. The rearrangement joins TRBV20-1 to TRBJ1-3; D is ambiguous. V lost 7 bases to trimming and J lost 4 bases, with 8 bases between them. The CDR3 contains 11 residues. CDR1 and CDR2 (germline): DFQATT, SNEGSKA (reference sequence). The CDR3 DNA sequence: TGCAGTGGACCCCCCGGAAACACCATATATTTT. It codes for CSGPPGNTIYF.

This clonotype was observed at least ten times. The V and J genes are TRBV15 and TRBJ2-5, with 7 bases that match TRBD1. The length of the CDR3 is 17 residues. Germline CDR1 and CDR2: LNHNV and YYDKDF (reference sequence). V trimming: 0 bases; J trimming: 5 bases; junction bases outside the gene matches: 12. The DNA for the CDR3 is TGTGCCACCAGCAGAGATATCCCCGACAGGGCTGTGGAGACCCAGTACTTC. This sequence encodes CATSRDIPDRAVETQYF.

The CDR3 spells CASSLERSTYEQYF. CDR3 sequence (DNA): TGTGCCAGCAGCTTGGAGAGGAGTACCTACGAGCAGTACTTC. The chain employs TRBV5-5 and TRBJ2-7; D is ambiguous. Trimming removed 0 bases at V and 2 bases at J, with 9 bases between. CDR1 and CDR2 from the germline V gene are SGHKS and YYEKEE (reference sequence). This CDR3 has 14 amino acids. Filled out from reference TRBV5-5 and TRBJ2-7, the complete variable domain reads DAGVTQSPTHLIKTRGQQVTLRCSPISGHKSVSWYQQVLGQGPQFIFQYYEKEERGRGNFPDRFSARQFPNYSSELNVNALLLGDSALYLCASSLERSTYEQYFGPGTRLTVT.

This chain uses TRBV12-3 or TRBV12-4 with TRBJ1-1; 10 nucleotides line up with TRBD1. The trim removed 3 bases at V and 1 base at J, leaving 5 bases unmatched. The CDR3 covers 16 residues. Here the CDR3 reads CASSLWTGGTNTEAFF. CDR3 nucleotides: TGTGCCAGCAGTTTGTGGACAGGGGGTACGAACACTGAAGCTTTCTTT.

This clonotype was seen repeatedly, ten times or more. CDR3 sequence: CSVAGGATPRETQYF. CDR3 in DNA: TGCAGCGTTGCGGGAGGGGCCACTCCGAGGGAGACCCAGTACTTC. V and J are TRBV29-1 and TRBJ2-5; 8 nucleotides align to TRBD2. This CDR3 is built from 15 residues. Losses at the gene ends were 4 bases for V and 5 bases for J; bases not matched to a gene: 12. CDR1 and CDR2 (germline): SQVTM, ANQGSEA.

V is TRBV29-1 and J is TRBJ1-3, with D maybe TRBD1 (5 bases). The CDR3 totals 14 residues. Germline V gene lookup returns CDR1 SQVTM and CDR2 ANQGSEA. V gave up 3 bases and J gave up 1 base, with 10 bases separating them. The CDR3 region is CSVDPGLSGNTIYF. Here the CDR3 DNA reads TGCAGCGTTGACCCAGGGTTATCTGGAAACACCATATATTTT.

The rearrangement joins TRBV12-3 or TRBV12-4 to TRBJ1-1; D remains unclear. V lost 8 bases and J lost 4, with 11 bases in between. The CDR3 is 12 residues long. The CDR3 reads CASQSLVTEAFF. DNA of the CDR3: TGTGCCAGCCAAAGTCTCGTCACTGAAGCTTTCTTT.

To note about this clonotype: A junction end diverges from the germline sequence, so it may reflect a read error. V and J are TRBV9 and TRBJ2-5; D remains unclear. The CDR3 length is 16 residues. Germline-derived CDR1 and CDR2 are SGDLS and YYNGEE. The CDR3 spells CVSSVGMLPSQETQYF. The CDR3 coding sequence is TGTGTCAGCAGCGTAGGTATGCTCCCAAGCCAAGAGACCCAGTACTTC.

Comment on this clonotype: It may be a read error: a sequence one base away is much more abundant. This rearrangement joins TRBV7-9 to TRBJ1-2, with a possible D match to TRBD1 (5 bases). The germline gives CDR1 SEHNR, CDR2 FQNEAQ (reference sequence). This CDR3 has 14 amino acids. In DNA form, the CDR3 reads TGTGCCAGCAGCGGGAGTGGGACGGCTTTTGGCTACGCCTTC. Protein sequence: CASSGSGTAFGYAF.

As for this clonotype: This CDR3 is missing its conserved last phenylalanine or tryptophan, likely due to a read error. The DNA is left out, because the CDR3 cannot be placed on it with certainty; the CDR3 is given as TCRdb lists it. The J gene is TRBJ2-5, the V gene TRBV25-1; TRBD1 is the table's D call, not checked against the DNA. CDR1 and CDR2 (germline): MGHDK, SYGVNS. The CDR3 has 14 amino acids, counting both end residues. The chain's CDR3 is CASSELFGGYTFGS.

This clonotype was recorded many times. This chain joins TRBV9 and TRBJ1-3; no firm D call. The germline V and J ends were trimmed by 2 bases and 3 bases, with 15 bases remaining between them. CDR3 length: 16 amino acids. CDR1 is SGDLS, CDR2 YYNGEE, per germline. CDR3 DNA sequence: TGTGCCAGCAGCGTCCTAGACATAACCAGTGGAAACACCATATATTTT. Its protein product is CASSVLDITSGNTIYF.

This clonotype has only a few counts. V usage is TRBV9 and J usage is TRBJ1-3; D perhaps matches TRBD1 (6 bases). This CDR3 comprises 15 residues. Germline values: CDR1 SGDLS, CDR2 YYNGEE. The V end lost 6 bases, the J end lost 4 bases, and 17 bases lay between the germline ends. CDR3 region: CASNAGGAEGNTIYF. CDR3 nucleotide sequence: TGTGCCAGCAATGCCGGGGGCGCAGAGGGAAACACCATATATTTT.

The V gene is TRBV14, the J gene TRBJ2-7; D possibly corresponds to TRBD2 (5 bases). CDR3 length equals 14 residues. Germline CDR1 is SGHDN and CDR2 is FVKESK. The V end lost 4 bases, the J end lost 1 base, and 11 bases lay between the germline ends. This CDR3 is CASSRATRSYEQYF. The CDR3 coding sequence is TGTGCCAGCAGCCGAGCTACTAGGTCCTACGAGCAGTACTTC.

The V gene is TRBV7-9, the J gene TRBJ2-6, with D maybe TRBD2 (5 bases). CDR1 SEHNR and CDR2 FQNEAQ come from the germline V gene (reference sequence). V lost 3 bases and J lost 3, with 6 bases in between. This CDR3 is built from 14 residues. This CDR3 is CASSFGVGANVLTF. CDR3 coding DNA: TGTGCCAGCAGCTTCGGGGTTGGGGCCAACGTCCTGACTTTC.

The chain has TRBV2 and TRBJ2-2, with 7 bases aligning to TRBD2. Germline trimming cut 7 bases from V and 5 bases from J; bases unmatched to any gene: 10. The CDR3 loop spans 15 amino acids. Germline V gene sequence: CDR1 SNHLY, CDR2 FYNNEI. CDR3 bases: TGTGCCAGCACCTTAACCCGGGGAGGGACCGGGGAGCTGTTTTTT. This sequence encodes CASTLTRGGTGELFF.